This T cell receptor (beta chain) was profiled in a study of blood T cell repertoires in COVID-19 (dated by TCRdb to about 2020). In the study overall: The collaborator samples originated in the United States, Italy and Spain and spanned the acute and convalescent phases of COVID-19. The prospective study material was composed of cDNA or gDNA derived from T cells, B-cell-depleted T cells, or PBMCs. A de-identified subject ID, COVID-19 status, age in years and sex were almost always included in the sample metadata. The dataset comprised deeply sampled blood TCRbeta repertoires from subjects exposed to, actively infected with, or recovered from COVID-19. Samples came from the ongoing ImmuneRACE study (first 160 participants) plus 1,254 subjects from 6 global collaborators. A freely available public database, intended as a resource for researchers studying the immune response to SARS-CoV-2, is where the repertoires were released. Where HLA class I and class II types were available, the types were taken from metadata supplied by the sample provider, not from assay-based typing. Broad study findings and their caveats: The amount of clinical and demographic metadata varied by source and participant and was provided uncurated.

Its CDR3 holds 15 amino acids, cysteine through phenylalanine. Only the CDR3 DNA is retained, 45 bases long and in frame from the first base. CDR1 and CDR2, looked up from the germline V gene, are MDHEN and SYDVKM. Here V drops 5 bases and J drops 0 bases, and the junction holds 6 bases not matched to any gene. With respect to this clone: This clone's antigen is unknown. The input lacks base qualities; no much larger clone sits a single base away.

Collaborating institutions collected whole blood in K2EDTA tubes following their own protocols. For TCRbeta analysis, collaborators shipped samples as frozen whole blood, isolated PBMCs, or DNA extracted from either of those sample types. TCRbeta CDR3 regions were amplified from genomic DNA by means of the immunoSEQ Assay, a bias-controlled multiplex PCR. The authors' pipeline ran thus. The number of nucleated cells in each sample was estimated by amplification of reference gene primers within the assay. To quantify the absolute abundance of each unique TCRbeta CDR3 rearrangement, sequence reads were collapsed and filtered. For each sample, productive Simpson clonality was calculated as the square root of Simpson's diversity index across productive rearrangements. TCRdb carries this immuneACCESS record with in-frame sequences only. Its versions omit some clonotypes, under half of them owing to an unresolved V gene in the studies checked, with the rest unexplained. For V, J and clone size, that table is used; D and trimming come from the DNA. The sample contains 150,000 to 200,000 clones, approximately 92% of them found a single time. In total, the top ten clones hold over 3.5% of the sample.

The chain is encoded by TRBV28 joined to TRBJ2-7; TRBD1 aligns with 8 central bases. The sample consisted of peripheral blood. The receptor's source is a woman aged 50 to 60 with acute or convalescent COVID-19. The DNA reads TGTGCCAGCAGTGCCGGGACAGGCCTCTCCTACGAGCAGTACTTC. Translation gives CASSAGTGLSYEQYF.